A single T cell receptor beta chain is shown here with its context. Its antigen is not identified. This record belongs to a study of shared clonotypes between healthy human individuals. Study in general: Each donor's CD4 naive and CD4 memory cells filled three plates apiece, CD8 naive two, and CD8 memory one.

Study-level findings and limits: How much donors shared clonotypes was expected to be affected by sequencing depth.

Sequencing was performed with immunoSEQ multiplex PCR; in TCRdb, only in-frame clones are kept and a portion is missing. This sample has more than 1.2 million clones; just under 99% occur once, and the top ten carry about 0.4%. The TCR originated in a young man in good health. The sequencing sample was made of naive CD4+ T cells sorted from blood. Stated subset: CD45RA+ positively selected.

CDR3 region: CATSDRNEKLFF. The DNA for the CDR3 is TGTGCCACTTCGGACAGAAATGAAAAACTGTTTTTT. The V gene is TRBV7-6, the J gene TRBJ1-4, with a possible D match to TRBD1 (6 bases). CDR1 and CDR2 from the germline V gene are SGHVS and FNYEAQ. V was cut by 10 bases and J by 5 bases, with 11 bases left in between. The CDR3 totals 12 residues.